This TCR beta chain came from a study of T-cell reconstitution after alpha-beta-depleted transplantation in children. In germline, CDR1 is MGHRA, CDR2 YSYEKL. V lost 3 bases and J lost 6, with 7 bases in between. CDR3 length equals 12 residues. Many counts were recorded for this clonotype. Its antigen remains unidentified. Study-level findings and limits: Several hundred graft clones that had expanded were reportedly the source of alpha-beta T cells about two months after transplant. TCRbeta diversity was high at day 60 in some patients (a result of surviving recipient T cells and thymic progenitors).

A TCRbeta library incorporating unique molecular identifiers was prepared. TCRdb itself ran the PCR reads through MiXCR, one entry per CDR3 protein. The sample includes about 980,000 distinct CDR3 sequences, roughly 29% seen only once; the top ten take 28%. The origin of this receptor is a boy in the first two years of life who had a stem cell transplant for SCID, so the T cells may come from the graft donor. The chain joins TRBV4-1 to TRBJ2-3, with D hard to call. Sequencing used PBMCs, mostly from graft donor cells, obtained 360 days after TCRalphabeta/CD19-depleted stem cell transplant. This CDR3 is CASSQYTDTQYF. The CDR3 DNA sequence: TGCGCCAGCAGCCAGTACACCGATACGCAGTATTTT.